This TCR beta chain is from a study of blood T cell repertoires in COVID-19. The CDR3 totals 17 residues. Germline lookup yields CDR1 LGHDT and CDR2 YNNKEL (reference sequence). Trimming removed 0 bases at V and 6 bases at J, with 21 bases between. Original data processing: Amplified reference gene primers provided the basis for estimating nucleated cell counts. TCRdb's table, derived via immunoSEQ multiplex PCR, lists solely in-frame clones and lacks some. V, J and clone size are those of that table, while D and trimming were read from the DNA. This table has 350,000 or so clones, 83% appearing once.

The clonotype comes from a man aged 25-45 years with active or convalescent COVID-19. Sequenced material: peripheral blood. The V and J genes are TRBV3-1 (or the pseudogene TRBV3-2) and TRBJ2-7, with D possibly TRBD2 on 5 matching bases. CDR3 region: CASSQDPVRSAEGEQYF. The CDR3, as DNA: TGTGCCAGCAGCCAAGATCCCGTGCGGTCCGCCGAGGGCGAGCAGTACTTC.